The entry below describes one T cell receptor beta chain. Its antigen is still unknown. There were around 3,500 ng of total RNA used for each TCR library. Each CDR3 protein gets one entry in TCRdb, which reprocessed the 5' RACE reads and gives no DNA. The sample has approximately 400,000 distinct CDR3 sequences, and its top ten clones hold 2% to 3%. The CDR3 is 16 residues long. Per the germline V gene, CDR1 is KGHSH and CDR2 is LQKENI. The sample is drawn from a study of monozygotic twins with inflammatory bowel disease. Study-wide results and caveats: Discrimination among different T cell subtypes was not achievable.

The sequenced sample consisted of blood. This rearrangement joins TRBV18 to TRBJ2-7; TCRdb lists TRBD2, though no DNA is available to test this call. The receptor was isolated from a human donor with ulcerative colitis or Crohn's disease, or a healthy co-twin of an affected twin (not recorded which). CDR3 loop: CASSPGVAGILYEQYF.